What follows describes a single TCR beta chain. Its antigen remains unidentified. V was shortened by 7 bases and J by 6 bases, with 13 bases between the two germline ends. Germline CDR1 and CDR2: GTSNPN and SVGIG (reference sequence). The CDR3 sequence is 11 residues long. The treatment here: oral pan-JAK inhibitor, 5-10 mg twice daily. These data originate in a study of CD8+ T cells in alopecia areata. Study observations and caveats: Scalp clonality decreased significantly with tofacitinib, and so did expanded CD8+ clones among the top 100.

cDNA prepared by RNA extraction and subsequent reverse transcription served as the template for sequencing. Measured with immunoSEQ multiplex PCR; TCRdb has only the in-frame clones, and not every one. The table has fewer than 150,000 clones, 75% to 85% seen once. The sequence came from a human donor with alopecia areata. The sequencing here drew on CD8+ T cells sorted from blood, taken at week 4, from a patient treated with tofacitinib. The chain carries TRBV30 and TRBJ2-7; the D gene is possibly TRBD1 (6 bases). CDR3 loop: CASTTGLEQYF. CDR3 in DNA: TGTGCCTCCACTACAGGGCTCGAGCAGTACTTC. The complete variable domain, with remaining parts taken from reference TRBV30 and TRBJ2-7, reads SQTIHQWPATLVQPVGSPLSLECTVEGTSNPNLYWYRQAAGRGLQLLFYSVGIGQISSEVPQNLSASRPQDRQFILSSKKLLLSDSGFYLCASTTGLEQYFGPGTRLTVT.